This is a list of T cell receptor beta chains from one sample in a study of T-cell memory formation after mild COVID-19. TCRdb used MiXCR to reprocess the 5' RACE reads, holding one entry per CDR3 protein. Of 98,000 or so distinct CDR3 sequences listed, 15% to 20% are singletons. Sequencing input: PBMCs or a T cell subset sorted from them (not recorded which). Source of these receptors: a man between 18 and 29 years old who had mild COVID-19 (a few samples of this study predate the infection). Cell type and time point are not known. Both conserved end residues are trimmed from each CDR3. The size field is filled for only some rows; it gives once, few, many or a size class.

v_gene: TRBV11-3; abundance: .; CDR3aa: ASSHPGQGETGELF
v_gene: TRBV20-1; abundance: few; CDR3aa: GTSGVTDTQY
v_gene: TRBV20-1; abundance: .; CDR3aa: SASRGGAYNEQF
v_gene: TRBV28; abundance: few; CDR3aa: ASSSPGTGGLETQY
v_gene: TRBV20-1; abundance: .; CDR3aa: SAASPRGDYGYT
v_gene: TRBV7-2; abundance: many; CDR3aa: ASSPKGTDTQY
v_gene: TRBV5-1; abundance: .; CDR3aa: ASSLEESSYNSPLH
v_gene: TRBV11-2; abundance: .; CDR3aa: ASSPRGSPISTNEKLF
v_gene: TRBV4-1; abundance: .; CDR3aa: ASSQPGLAGGNEQF
v_gene: TRBV7-2; abundance: .; CDR3aa: ASSGGTGRYNSPLH
v_gene: TRBV6-5; abundance: few; CDR3aa: ASSYPRINIQY